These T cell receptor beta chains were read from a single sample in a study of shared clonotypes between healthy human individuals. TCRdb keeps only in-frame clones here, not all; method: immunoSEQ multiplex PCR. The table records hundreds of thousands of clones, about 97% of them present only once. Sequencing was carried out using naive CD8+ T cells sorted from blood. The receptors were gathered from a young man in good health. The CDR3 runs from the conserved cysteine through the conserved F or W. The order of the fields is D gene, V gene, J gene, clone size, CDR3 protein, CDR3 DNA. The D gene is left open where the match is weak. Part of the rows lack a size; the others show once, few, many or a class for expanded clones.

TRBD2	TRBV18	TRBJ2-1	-	CASSPPRGSSSDNEQFF	TGTGCCAGCTCACCACCACGCGGGAGCTCGTCTGACAATGAGCAGTTCTTC
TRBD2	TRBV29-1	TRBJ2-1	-	CSVEAGGFELRREQFF	TGCAGCGTTGAAGCCGGGGGGTTTGAGCTTCGTCGTGAGCAGTTCTTC
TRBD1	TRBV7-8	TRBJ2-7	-	CASSPSGTGAYEQYF	TGTGCCAGCAGCCCATCCGGGACAGGAGCCTACGAGCAGTACTTC
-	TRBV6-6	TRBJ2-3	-	CASSSSSPWDTQYF	TGTGCCAGCAGTTCGAGTTCCCCTTGGGATACGCAGTATTTT
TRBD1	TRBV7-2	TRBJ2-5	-	CASSYDLGQGRETQYF	TGTGCCAGCAGCTATGACCTCGGACAGGGACGAGAGACCCAGTACTTC
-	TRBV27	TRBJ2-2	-	CASSLPYTGELFF	TGTGCCAGCAGTTTACCCTACACCGGGGAGCTGTTTTTT
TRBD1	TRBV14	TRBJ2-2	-	CASSPGQDWTGELFF	TGTGCCAGCAGCCCTGGACAGGACTGGACCGGGGAGCTGTTTTTT
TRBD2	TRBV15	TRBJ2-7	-	CATRTSGSREQYF	TGTGCCACGCGGACTAGCGGGAGTCGGGAGCAGTACTTC
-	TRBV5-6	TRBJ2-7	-	CASSFSLRDEQYF	TGTGCCAGCAGCTTCTCCCTGAGGGACGAGCAGTACTTC
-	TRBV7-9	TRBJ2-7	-	CASSPPVSSSYEQYF	TGTGCCAGCAGCCCCCCGGTTTCAAGCTCCTACGAGCAGTACTTC
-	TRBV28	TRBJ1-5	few	CASSSRETWRNQPQHF	TGTGCCAGCAGTTCCAGGGAGACTTGGCGCAATCAGCCCCAGCATTTT
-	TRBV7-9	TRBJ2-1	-	CASSLGEHEQFF	TGTGCCAGCAGCTTAGGGGAGCATGAGCAGTTCTTC
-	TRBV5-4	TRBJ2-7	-	CASSLFGVNSYEQYF	TGTGCCAGCAGCTTGTTCGGGGTCAACTCCTACGAGCAGTACTTC
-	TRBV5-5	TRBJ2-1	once	CASSLVNYNEQFF	TGTGCCAGCAGCTTGGTCAACTACAATGAGCAGTTCTTC
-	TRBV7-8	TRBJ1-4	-	CASRGGDQGSTNEKLFF	TGTGCCAGCAGGGGCGGAGATCAGGGCTCAACTAATGAAAAACTGTTTTTT
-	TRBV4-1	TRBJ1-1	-	CASSQDRAGLMNTEAFF	TGCGCCAGCAGCCAAGATCGGGCAGGGTTGATGAACACTGAAGCTTTCTTT
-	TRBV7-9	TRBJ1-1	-	CASSLAVGGRAEAFF	TGTGCCAGCAGCTTAGCGGTCGGGGGAAGAGCTGAAGCTTTCTTT
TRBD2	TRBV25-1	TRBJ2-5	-	CASSPDWREGETQYF	TGTGCCAGCAGCCCCGACTGGCGGGAGGGAGAGACCCAGTACTTC
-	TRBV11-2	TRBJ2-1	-	CASSLGRGNSYNEQFF	TGTGCCAGCAGCTTAGGTCGCGGGAATTCCTACAATGAGCAGTTCTTC
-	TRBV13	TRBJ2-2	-	CASSVQGDSYSGELFF	TGTGCCAGCAGCGTTCAGGGGGACTCGTACTCCGGGGAGCTGTTTTTT
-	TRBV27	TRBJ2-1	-	CASSPPQGLVNNEQFF	TGTGCCAGCAGCCCCCCCCAGGGTCTAGTCAACAATGAGCAGTTCTTC
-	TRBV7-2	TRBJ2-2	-	CASSFSPGELFF	TGTGCCAGCAGCTTCTCACCCGGGGAGCTGTTTTTT
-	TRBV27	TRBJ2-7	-	CASSLGGPEYEQYF	TGTGCCAGCAGCTTAGGAGGCCCCGAGTACGAGCAGTACTTC
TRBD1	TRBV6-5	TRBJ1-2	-	CATKRGQGAVGYTF	TGTGCCACCAAAAGGGGACAGGGTGCGGTGGGCTACACCTTC
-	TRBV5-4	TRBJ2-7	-	CASGIGYEQYF	TGTGCCAGCGGCATCGGCTACGAGCAGTACTTC
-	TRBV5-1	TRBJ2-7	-	CASTGEADLYEQYF	TGCGCCAGCACCGGGGAGGCGGACCTCTACGAGCAGTACTTC
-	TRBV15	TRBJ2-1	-	CAISPARQGNEQFF	TGTGCCATTAGCCCGGCGAGGCAAGGCAATGAGCAGTTCTTC
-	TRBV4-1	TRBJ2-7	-	CASSSATLSGSYEQYF	TGCGCCAGCAGCTCTGCGACCCTTAGTGGCTCCTACGAGCAGTACTTC
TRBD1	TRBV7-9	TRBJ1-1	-	CASSFATGRNTEAFF	TGTGCCAGCAGCTTCGCGACAGGGAGGAACACTGAAGCTTTCTTT
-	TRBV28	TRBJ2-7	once	CASSTDNYEQYF	TGTGCCAGCAGTACCGATAACTACGAGCAGTACTTC
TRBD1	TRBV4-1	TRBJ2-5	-	CASSQGGQQETQYF	TGCGCCAGCAGCCAAGGGGGACAGCAAGAGACCCAGTACTTC
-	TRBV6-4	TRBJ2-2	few	CASSPNTGELFF	TGTGCCAGCAGTCCAAACACCGGGGAGCTGTTTTTT
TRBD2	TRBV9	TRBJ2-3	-	CASSAPGLEVDTQYF	TGTGCCAGCAGCGCCCCGGGACTAGAAGTTGATACGCAGTATTTT
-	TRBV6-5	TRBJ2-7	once	CASRGTQLSSYEQYF	TGTGCCAGCAGGGGTACACAGCTTAGCTCCTACGAGCAGTACTTC
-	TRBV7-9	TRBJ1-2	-	CASSPNARFYYGYTF	TGTGCCAGCAGCCCGAATGCACGCTTTTACTATGGCTACACCTTC
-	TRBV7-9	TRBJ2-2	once	CASSFIAAGELFF	TGTGCCAGCAGCTTCATCGCCGCCGGGGAGCTGTTTTTT
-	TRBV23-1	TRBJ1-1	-	CASSQSDGVAEAFF	TGCGCCAGCAGTCAATCTGACGGAGTCGCTGAAGCTTTCTTT
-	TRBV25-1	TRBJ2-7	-	CASSEYAGFVYEQYF	TGTGCCAGCAGTGAATATGCGGGGTTTGTTTACGAGCAGTACTTC
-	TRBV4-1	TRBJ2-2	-	CASSTPDTGELFF	TGCGCCAGCAGCACACCCGACACCGGGGAGCTGTTTTTT
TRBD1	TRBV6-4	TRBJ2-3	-	CASSRTGGRSDTQYF	TGTGCCAGCAGTAGGACAGGGGGAAGGTCAGATACGCAGTATTTT
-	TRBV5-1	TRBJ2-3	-	CASSLDYRDTQYF	TGCGCCAGCAGCTTGGACTATAGGGACACGCAGTATTTT
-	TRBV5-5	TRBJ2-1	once	CASSLSVLSVHNEQFF	TGTGCCAGCAGCTTGTCGGTTCTTTCAGTCCACAATGAGCAGTTCTTC
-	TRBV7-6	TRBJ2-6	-	CASSLARFSGANVLTF	TGTGCCAGCAGCTTAGCGAGATTCTCTGGGGCCAACGTCCTGACTTTC
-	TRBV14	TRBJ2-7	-	CASAIRDGPYEQYF	TGTGCCAGCGCGATCCGGGACGGACCCTACGAGCAGTACTTC
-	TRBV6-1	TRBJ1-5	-	CASSESRDYSNQPQHF	TGTGCCAGCAGCGAAAGTCGGGATTATAGCAATCAGCCCCAGCATTTT
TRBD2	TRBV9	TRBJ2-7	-	CASSGTSGSGTYEQYF	TGTGCCAGCAGCGGTACTAGCGGCTCAGGGACCTACGAGCAGTACTTC
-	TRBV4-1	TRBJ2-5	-	CASSQGGVVSVQTQYF	TGCGCCAGCAGCCAAGGAGGGGTTGTAAGTGTGCAGACCCAGTACTTC
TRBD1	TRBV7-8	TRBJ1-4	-	CASSPPGDRDEKLFF	TGTGCCAGCAGCCCCCCGGGTGACAGGGATGAAAAACTGTTTTTT
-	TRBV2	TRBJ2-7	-	CASSGRGGPYEQYF	TGTGCCAGCAGTGGGAGGGGCGGCCCCTACGAGCAGTACTTC
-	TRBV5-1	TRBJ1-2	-	CASSEGRNYGYTF	TGCGCCAGCAGTGAGGGGAGAAACTATGGCTACACCTTC
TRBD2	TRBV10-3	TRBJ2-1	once	CAIREGIYNEQFF	TGTGCCATCCGGGAGGGGATCTACAATGAGCAGTTCTTC
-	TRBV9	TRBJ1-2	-	CASSAGTWGYTF	TGTGCCAGCAGCGCGGGAACTTGGGGCTACACCTTC
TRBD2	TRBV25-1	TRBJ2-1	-	CASSVGLANEQFF	TGTGCCAGCAGTGTGGGACTAGCGAATGAGCAGTTCTTC
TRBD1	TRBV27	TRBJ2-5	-	CASSSRFSGGWDQETQYF	TGTGCCAGCAGTTCCCGTTTCTCAGGGGGCTGGGACCAAGAGACCCAGTACTTC
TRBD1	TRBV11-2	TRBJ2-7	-	CASSAGQGFYEQYF	TGTGCCAGCAGCGCGGGACAGGGGTTCTACGAGCAGTACTTC
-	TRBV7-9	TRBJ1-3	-	CASSLAGQGRGNTIYF	TGTGCCAGCAGCTTAGCAGGCCAGGGGCGCGGAAACACCATATATTTT
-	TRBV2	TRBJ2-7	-	CASSDYQLSYEQYF	TGTGCCAGCAGTGATTACCAACTCTCCTACGAGCAGTACTTC
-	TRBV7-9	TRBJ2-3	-	CASRHQGITDTQYF	TGTGCCAGCAGGCATCAGGGGATCACAGATACGCAGTATTTT
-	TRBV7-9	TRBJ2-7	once	CASSPTGLGYEQYF	TGTGCCAGCAGCCCGACGGGACTGGGCTACGAGCAGTACTTC
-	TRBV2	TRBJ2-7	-	CASSDWRAIDYEQYF	TGTGCCAGCAGTGATTGGAGGGCAATAGACTACGAGCAGTACTTC